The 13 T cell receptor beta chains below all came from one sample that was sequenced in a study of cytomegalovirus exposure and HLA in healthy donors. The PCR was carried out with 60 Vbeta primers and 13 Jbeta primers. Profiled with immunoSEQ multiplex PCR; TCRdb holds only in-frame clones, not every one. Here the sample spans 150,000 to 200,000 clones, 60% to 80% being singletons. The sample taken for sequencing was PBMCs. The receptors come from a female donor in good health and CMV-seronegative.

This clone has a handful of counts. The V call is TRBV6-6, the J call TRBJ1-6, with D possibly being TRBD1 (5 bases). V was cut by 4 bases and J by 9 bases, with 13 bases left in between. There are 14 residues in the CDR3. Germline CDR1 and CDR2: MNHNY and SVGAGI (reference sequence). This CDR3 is CASSSPAQGSPLHF. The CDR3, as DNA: TGTGCCAGCAGTTCGCCTGCTCAGGGTTCACCCCTCCACTTT.

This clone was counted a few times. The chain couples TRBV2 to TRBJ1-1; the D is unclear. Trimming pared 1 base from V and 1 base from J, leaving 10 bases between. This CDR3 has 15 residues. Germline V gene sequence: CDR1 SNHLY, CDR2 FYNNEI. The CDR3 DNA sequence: TGTGCCAGCAGTGAAGTGGGCAAGGAGAACACTGAAGCTTTCTTT. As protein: CASSEVGKENTEAFF.

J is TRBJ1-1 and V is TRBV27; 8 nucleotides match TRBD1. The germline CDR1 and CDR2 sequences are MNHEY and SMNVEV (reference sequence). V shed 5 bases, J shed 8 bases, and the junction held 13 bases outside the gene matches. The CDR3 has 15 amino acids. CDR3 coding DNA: TGTGCCAGCAGTCCTCGGACAGGGAAAAAAATAGAAGCTTTCTTT. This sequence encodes CASSPRTGKKIEAFF.

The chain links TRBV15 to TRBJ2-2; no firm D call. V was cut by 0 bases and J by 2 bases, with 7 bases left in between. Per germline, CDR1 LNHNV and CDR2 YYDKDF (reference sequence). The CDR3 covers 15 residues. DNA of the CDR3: TGTGCCACCAGCAGAGATCTCACAAACACCGGGGAGCTGTTTTTT. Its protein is CATSRDLTNTGELFF.

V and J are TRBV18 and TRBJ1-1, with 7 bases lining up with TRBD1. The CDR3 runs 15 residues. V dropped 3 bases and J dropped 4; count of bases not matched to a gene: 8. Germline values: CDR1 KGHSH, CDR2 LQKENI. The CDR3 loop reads CASSPYAGGSTEAFF. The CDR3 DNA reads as TGTGCCAGCTCACCCTACGCAGGGGGGAGCACTGAAGCTTTCTTT.

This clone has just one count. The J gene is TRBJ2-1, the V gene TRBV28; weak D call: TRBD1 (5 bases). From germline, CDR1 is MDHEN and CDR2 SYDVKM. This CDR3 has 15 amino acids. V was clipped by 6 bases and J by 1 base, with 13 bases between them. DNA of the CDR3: TGTGCCAGCAGGGGGCCCGTCGTTTCCTACAATGAGCAGTTCTTC. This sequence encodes CASRGPVVSYNEQFF. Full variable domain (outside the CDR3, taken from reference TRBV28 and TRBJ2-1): DVKVTQSSRYLVKRTGEKVFLECVQDMDHENMFWYRQDPGLGLRLIYFSYDVKMKEKGDIPEGYSVSREKKERFSLILESASTNQTSMYLCASRGPVVSYNEQFFGPGTRLTVL.

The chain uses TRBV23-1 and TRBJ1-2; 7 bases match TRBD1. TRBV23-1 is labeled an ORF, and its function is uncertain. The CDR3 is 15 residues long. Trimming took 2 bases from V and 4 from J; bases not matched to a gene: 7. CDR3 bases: TGCGCCAGCAGTCAAGGGACAGCTTTTTCCTATGGCTACACCTTC. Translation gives CASSQGTAFSYGYTF.

CDR3 DNA sequence: TGTGCCAGCAGGGGCCCCGGGACTAGCGGTTACGAGCAGTACTTC. This gives the protein CASRGPGTSGYEQYF. This chain connects TRBV11-1 to TRBJ2-7; 11 bases line up with TRBD2. Losses at the gene ends were 6 bases for V and 4 bases for J; bases not matched to a gene: 8. The germline CDR1 and CDR2 sequences are SGHAT and FQDESV (reference sequence). The CDR3 loop spans 15 amino acids.

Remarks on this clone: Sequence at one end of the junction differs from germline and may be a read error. CDR3 bases: TGTGCCAGCTCACTCTCGGACAGGGCCTCCGACGAGCAGTACTTC. Its protein product is CASSLSDRASDEQYF. The chain links TRBV18 to TRBJ2-7, with 8 nucleotides matching TRBD1. The CDR3 contains 15 residues. Germline CDR1 KGHSH, CDR2 LQKENI.

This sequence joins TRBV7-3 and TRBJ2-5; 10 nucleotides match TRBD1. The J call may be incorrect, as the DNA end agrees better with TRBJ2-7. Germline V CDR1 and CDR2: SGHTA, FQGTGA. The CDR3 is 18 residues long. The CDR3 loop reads CASSLRPRLTGGGYEQYF. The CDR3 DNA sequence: TGTGCCAGCAGCTTAAGACCCCGCCTGACAGGGGGCGGCTACGAGCAGTACTTC.

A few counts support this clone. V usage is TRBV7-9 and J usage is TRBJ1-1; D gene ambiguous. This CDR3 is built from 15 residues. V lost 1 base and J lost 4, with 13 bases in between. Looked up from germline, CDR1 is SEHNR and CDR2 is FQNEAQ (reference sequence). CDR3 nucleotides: TGTGCCAGCAGCTTAGGTGGGAGATCGGGCACTGAAGCTTTCTTT. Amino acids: CASSLGGRSGTEAFF. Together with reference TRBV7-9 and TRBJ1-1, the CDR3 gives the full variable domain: DTGVSQNPRHKITKRGQNVTFRCDPISEHNRLYWYRQTLGQGPEFLTYFQNEAQLEKSRLLSDRFSAERPKGSFSTLEIQRTEQGDSAMYLCASSLGGRSGTEAFFGQGTRLTVV.

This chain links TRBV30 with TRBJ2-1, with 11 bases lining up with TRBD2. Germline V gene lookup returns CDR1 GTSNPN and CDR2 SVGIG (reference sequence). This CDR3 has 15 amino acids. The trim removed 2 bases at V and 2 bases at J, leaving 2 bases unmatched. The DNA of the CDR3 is TGTGCCTGGAGTTATAGCGGGGGGGCCTACAATGAGCAGTTCTTC. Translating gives CAWSYSGGAYNEQFF.

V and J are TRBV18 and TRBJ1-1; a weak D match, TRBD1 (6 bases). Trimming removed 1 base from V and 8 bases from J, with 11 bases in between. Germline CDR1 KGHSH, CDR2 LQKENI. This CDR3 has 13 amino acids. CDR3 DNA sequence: TGTGCCAGCTCACCACTTTTGCAGGGGGAAGCTTTCTTT. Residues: CASSPLLQGEAFF. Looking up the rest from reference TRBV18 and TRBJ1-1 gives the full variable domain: NAGVMQNPRHLVRRRGQEARLRCSPMKGHSHVYWYRQLPEEGLKFMVYLQKENIIDESGMPKERFSAEFPKEGPSILRIQQVVRGDSAAYFCASSPLLQGEAFFGQGTRLTVV.